Below, 26 T cell receptor beta chains from the same sample are listed, as sequenced in a study of T cell repertoires in cytomegalovirus infection (dated by TCRdb to the late 2010s). These receptors lack a known antigen. Taken with the paper, the label for treatment or condition translates to: in vitro stimulation with specific CMV peptide epitopes to enrich CMV-specific T cells. TCRdb records Illumina HiSeq 1500 as the sequencer. Through fastp at Q25 and MiXCR, TCRdb rebuilt clones from the public reads, retaining in-frame beta chains. One record per CDR3 amino acid sequence lists the most common genes and DNA. This sample comprises roughly 920,000 distinct CDR3 sequences, around 32% of them detected only once. The ten largest clones represent 13% of the sample. Specimen: cultured CD8+ T cells from PBMCs, collected from culture after CMV antigen stimulation. The origin of the receptors is a human donor in good health (CMV status not recorded). Some clones in this sample may be carry-over from other donors' samples.

V usage is TRBV7-8 and J usage is TRBJ2-3; TRBD2 agrees at 10 bases. V was pared by 5 bases and J by 4 bases, with 6 bases of the junction left unmatched. This CDR3 is built from 15 residues. Germline CDR1 is SGHVS and CDR2 is FQNEAQ. The CDR3 here is CASSPSGGGPDTQYF. The DNA of the CDR3 is TGTGCCAGCAGCCCTAGCGGGGGAGGTCCAGATACGCAGTATTTT.

This clonotype has just a few counts. The chain recombines TRBV12-3 or TRBV12-4 with TRBJ1-1; weak D call: TRBD1 (6 bases). The ends were cut back, 6 bases at V and 0 bases at J, with 11 bases in the middle. The CDR3 has 14 amino acids. CDR3 DNA sequence: TGTGCCAGCAGAGGGGGGTTATTGAACACTGAAGCTTTCTTT. It yields the protein CASRGGLLNTEAFF.

V usage is TRBV11-2 and J usage is TRBJ1-5; D unclear. V lost 1 base to trimming and J lost 2 bases, with 9 bases between them. Germline CDR1 SGHAT, CDR2 FQNNGV. CDR3 length equals 15 residues. As DNA, the CDR3 is TGTGCCAGCAGCTTAGGTAGGGCCCGCAATCAGCCCCAGCATTTT. Protein product: CASSLGRARNQPQHF.

This clonotype came up many times. The V call is TRBV7-6, the J call TRBJ2-1, with 11 positions matching TRBD2. With V trimmed by 1 base and J by 5 bases, 4 bases remained unmatched. The CDR3 is made up of 16 amino acids. Germline CDR1 is SGHVS and CDR2 is FNYEAQ. The CDR3 loop is CASSLEPTSGDNEQFF. The CDR3 region has the DNA TGTGCCAGCAGCTTAGAACCGACTAGCGGGGACAATGAGCAGTTCTTC.

In this sample, this clonotype turned up many times. V usage is TRBV7-6 and J usage is TRBJ2-2; 9 bases fit TRBD1. There are 16 residues in the CDR3. The ends lost 3 bases at V and 6 bases at J; junction bases unmatched: 8. Germline values: CDR1 SGHVS, CDR2 FNYEAQ. CDR3 amino acids: CASSLDPGTGPGELFF. CDR3 nucleotide sequence: TGTGCCAGCAGCTTGGACCCCGGGACAGGGCCCGGGGAGCTGTTTTTT.

The chain has TRBV6-1 and TRBJ2-1, with a weak D call TRBD2 (5 bases). Between the trimmed V and J ends, which lost 8 bases and 0 bases, there was a span of 17 bases. In germline, CDR1 is MNHNS, CDR2 SASEGT. The CDR3 extends over 16 amino acids. The CDR3 loop is CASAPSRESSYNEQFF. CDR3 coding DNA: TGTGCCAGCGCGCCCTCAAGGGAGAGCTCCTACAATGAGCAGTTCTTC.

This clonotype was recorded at least ten times. The chain carries TRBV6-1 and TRBJ1-5; tentatively, D is TRBD1 (5 bases). V lost 2 bases, J lost 1 base, and 9 bases lay in between. The CDR3 has 15 amino acids. In germline, CDR1 is MNHNS, CDR2 SASEGT. The CDR3 sequence is CASSEWGGSNQPQHF. The CDR3 nucleotides are TGTGCCAGCAGTGAATGGGGCGGGAGCAATCAGCCCCAGCATTTT.

This clonotype came up a few times. This chain joins TRBV6-2 or TRBV6-3 and TRBJ2-1, with D unclear. Germline CDR1 is MNHEY and CDR2 is SVGEGT. This CDR3 has 11 amino acids. Trimming stripped 8 bases from V and 6 bases from J, with 8 bases between. The CDR3 nucleotides read TGTGCCAGCCAGACCGGCAATGAGCAGTTCTTC. It translates to CASQTGNEQFF.

The chain is built from TRBV12-3 or TRBV12-4 and TRBJ2-3; tentative D call: TRBD2 (5 bases). The V end lost 3 bases, the J end lost 1 base, and 11 bases lay between the germline ends. The length of the CDR3 is 15 residues. The CDR3 here is CASSLRALGTDTQYF. CDR3 DNA sequence: TGTGCCAGCAGTTTGAGGGCTTTAGGCACAGATACGCAGTATTTT.

This clonotype was found many times. The DNA of the CDR3 is TGTGCCAGCAGCTTAGCAAGTATGGGTACTACCCTAGCCAAAAACATTCAGTACTTC. Its translation is CASSLASMGTTLAKNIQYF. The chain recombines TRBV7-6 with TRBJ2-4; no definite D call. Germline-derived CDR1 and CDR2 are SGHVS and FNYEAQ. This CDR3 spans 19 amino acids. Trimming removed 0 bases at V and 0 bases at J, with 18 bases between. The entire variable domain, with the rest obtained from reference TRBV7-6 and TRBJ2-4, is as follows: GAGVSQSPRYKVTKRGQDVALRCDPISGHVSLYWYRQALGQGPEFLTYFNYEAQQDKSGLPNDRFSAERPEGSISTLTIQRTEQRDSAMYRCASSLASMGTTLAKNIQYFGAGTRLSVL.

The genes are TRBV19 and TRBJ1-3, with D possibly matching TRBD1 (5 bases). CDR3 size: 15 residues. V was shortened by 8 bases and J by 0 bases, with 14 bases between the two germline ends. CDR1 is LNHDA and CDR2 is SQIVND in the germline V gene (reference sequence). Here the CDR3 reads CASSEDINSGNTIYF. In DNA form, the CDR3 reads TGTGCCAGTTCTGAGGACATCAACTCTGGAAACACCATATATTTT.

This chain joins TRBV4-1 and TRBJ1-1; maybe TRBD1 (5 bases). The CDR3 is 14 amino acids. V gave up 3 bases and J gave up 6 bases, with 14 bases separating them. Germline lookup yields CDR1 MGHRA and CDR2 YSYEKL. The CDR3 sequence: CASSQPQATPEAFF. The CDR3 DNA reads as TGCGCCAGCAGCCAGCCACAGGCAACCCCTGAAGCTTTCTTT.

V usage is TRBV7-3 and J usage is TRBJ2-1; D might be TRBD2 (7 bases). Per germline, CDR1 SGHTA and CDR2 FQGTGA. The CDR3 length is 16 residues. V dropped 8 bases and J dropped 0 bases, with 17 bases sitting between them. The CDR3 loop reads CASLMRGRSSYNEQFF. The CDR3, as DNA: TGTGCCAGCCTCATGCGGGGGCGGAGCTCCTACAATGAGCAGTTCTTC.

V gene TRBV27 combines with J gene TRBJ2-5; possibly TRBD1 for D (7 bases). Trimming left V 3 bases short and J 5 bases short, with 16 bases between. Germline CDR1 reads MNHEY; CDR2 reads SMNVEV (reference sequence). The CDR3 length is 15 residues. In DNA form, the CDR3 reads TGTGCCAGCAGTTTTCGAAAGACAGGGAGGGAGACCCAGTACTTC. It specifies CASSFRKTGRETQYF.

J is TRBJ2-5 and V is TRBV6-1; a weak D match, TRBD1 (6 bases). CDR1 and CDR2 (germline): MNHNS, SASEGT. The V end lost 8 bases, the J end lost 5 bases, and 12 bases lay between the germline ends. The CDR3 consists of 12 residues. The CDR3 loop reads CASGGQTETQYF. In DNA, the CDR3 is TGTGCCAGCGGTGGACAGACGGAGACCCAGTACTTC.

This clonotype was observed many times. The V and J genes are TRBV7-2 and TRBJ2-1, with D perhaps assigned TRBD1 or TRBD2 (5 bases each). Germline V gene sequence: CDR1 SGHTA, CDR2 FQGNSA. The CDR3 contains 15 residues. V lost 3 bases and J 7 bases, leaving 16 bases between the germline ends. The CDR3 region has the DNA TGTGCCAGCAGCTTCGGTATGGGGGTAAAAAATGAGCAGTTCTTC. It specifies CASSFGMGVKNEQFF.

The chain has TRBV12-3 or TRBV12-4 and TRBJ2-7; D is unresolved. The CDR3 is 12 residues long. Trimming removed 6 bases at V and 2 bases at J, with 8 bases between. CDR3 residues: CASSLDAYEQYV. In DNA, the CDR3 is TGTGCCAGCAGCCTAGATGCCTACGAGCAGTACGTC.

CDR3 in amino acids: CASSEARHQETQYF. Here the CDR3 DNA reads TGTGCCAGCAGTGAAGCGCGACATCAAGAGACCCAGTACTTC. This chain joins TRBV6-1 and TRBJ2-5; D is undetermined. The CDR3 has 14 amino acids. V lost 0 bases and J 2 bases, leaving 7 bases between the germline ends. Germline assignment: CDR1 MNHNS and CDR2 SASEGT.

The chain has TRBV6-2 or TRBV6-3 and TRBJ1-2; D remains ambiguous. Germline CDR1 reads MNHEY; CDR2 reads SVGEGT. The V end lost 0 bases, the J end lost 4 bases, and 12 bases lay between the germline ends. CDR3 length: 15 residues. The CDR3 nucleotides are TGTGCCAGCAGTTACTCGACCCTAAGCGGCTATGGCTACACCTTC. It specifies CASSYSTLSGYGYTF.

The chain carries TRBV28 and TRBJ2-7; D gene uncertain. The CDR3 covers 13 residues. Trimming removed 2 bases from V and 6 bases from J, with 11 bases in between. Germline V gene sequence: CDR1 MDHEN, CDR2 SYDVKM. In DNA form, the CDR3 reads TGTGCCAGCAGTTTAGCAGCAGCCGGCGAGCAGTACGTC. It yields the protein CASSLAAAGEQYV.

The V and J genes are TRBV4-2 and TRBJ2-1; perhaps TRBD2 as D (7 bases). V was cut by 11 bases and J by 7 bases, with 21 bases left in between. CDR3 length: 14 amino acids. The V gene's germline CDR1 is LGHNA and CDR2 YNFKEQ. The CDR3 spells CAAHGGGAMNEQFF. The CDR3, as DNA: TGTGCCGCCCACGGAGGGGGGGCTATGAATGAGCAGTTCTTC.

The sample holds a few counts of this clonotype. V gene TRBV7-9 combines with J gene TRBJ1-6; D call uncertain. Germline CDR1 and CDR2: SEHNR and FQNEAQ (reference sequence). The V gene lost 1 base and the J gene lost 4 bases, with 14 bases spanning the gap. This CDR3 has 17 amino acids. The CDR3 region is CASSLVVFDTYNSPLHF. The CDR3 DNA is TGTGCCAGCAGCTTAGTGGTGTTCGACACGTATAATTCACCCCTCCACTTT. The full variable domain, with the rest looked up from reference TRBV7-9 and TRBJ1-6, is DTGVSQNPRHKITKRGQNVTFRCDPISEHNRLYWYRQTLGQGPEFLTYFQNEAQLEKSRLLSDRFSAERPKGSFSTLEIQRTEQGDSAMYLCASSLVVFDTYNSPLHFGNGTRLTVT.

The sample holds a few counts of this clonotype. The rearrangement uses TRBV7-6 and TRBJ1-4; D is perhaps TRBD1 (5 bases). The germline V gene encodes CDR1 SGHVS and CDR2 FNYEAQ. V dropped 0 bases and J dropped 7 bases, with 9 bases sitting between them. The length of the CDR3 is 14 residues. This CDR3 is CASSLAEGSEKLFF. The CDR3 DNA sequence: TGTGCCAGCAGCTTAGCCGAGGGGAGTGAAAAACTGTTTTTT.

This clonotype appeared many times. The chain is built from TRBV6-2 or TRBV6-3 and TRBJ1-1, with D possibly TRBD1 on 5 matching bases. CDR1 and CDR2 from the germline V gene are MNHEY and SVGEGT. Trimming took 1 base from V and 2 from J, leaving 11 bases between them. The CDR3 spans 15 residues. In DNA form, the CDR3 reads TGTGCCAGCAGTTACTGGGGGACGGTAAACACTGAAGCTTTCTTT. Translating gives CASSYWGTVNTEAFF.

The rearrangement joins TRBV4-2 to TRBJ2-7; D may be TRBD2 (5 bases). CDR3 length equals 13 residues. Germline lookup yields CDR1 LGHNA and CDR2 YNFKEQ. Trimming pared 3 bases from V and 6 bases from J, leaving 12 bases between. This CDR3 is CASSQEDRSEQYF. The CDR3 region has the DNA TGTGCCAGCAGCCAGGAGGACCGTAGCGAGCAGTACTTC.

This chain uses TRBV7-2 with TRBJ2-3, with 9 bases identical to TRBD1. Germline values: CDR1 SGHTA, CDR2 FQGNSA. The CDR3 runs 15 residues. Germline trimming cut 3 bases from V and 5 bases from J; bases unmatched to any gene: 6. CDR3 DNA: TGTGCCAGCAGCTTGTGGACAGGGGCGGTAGATACGCAGTATTTT. Its translation is CASSLWTGAVDTQYF. Full variable domain (missing parts from reference TRBV7-2 and TRBJ2-3): GAGVSQSPSNKVTEKGKDVELRCDPISGHTALYWYRQSLGQGLEFLIYFQGNSAPDKSGLPSDRFSAERTGGSVSTLTIQRTQQEDSAVYLCASSLWTGAVDTQYFGPGTRLTVL.